These 21 T cell receptor beta chains were all obtained from the same sample, sequenced in a study of cytomegalovirus exposure and HLA in healthy donors. PCR primers comprised 60 Vbeta and 13 Jbeta primers. Some clones are missing from TCRdb's copy, which holds only in-frame ones; the method was immunoSEQ multiplex PCR. Of tens of thousands of clones in the sample, more than 60% were seen once. The sample taken for sequencing was PBMCs. These receptors came from a male donor in good health and CMV-seropositive.

To note about this clone: Different DNA sequences within this sample yield the same CDR3. This sequence joins TRBV18 and TRBJ2-7; TRBD1 matches 10 bases. The CDR3 is 15 residues long. Germline V gene data show CDR1 as KGHSH and CDR2 as LQKENI. Losses at the gene ends were 4 bases for V and 4 bases for J; bases not matched to a gene: 7. The CDR3 DNA reads as TGTGCCAGCTCACTCACGGGACAGGGGATGTACGAGCAGTACTTC. It codes for CASSLTGQGMYEQYF. The full variable domain, completed using reference TRBV18 and TRBJ2-7, is NAGVMQNPRHLVRRRGQEARLRCSPMKGHSHVYWYRQLPEEGLKFMVYLQKENIIDESGMPKERFSAEFPKEGPSILRIQQVVRGDSAAYFCASSLTGQGMYEQYFGPGTRLTVT.

V is TRBV5-1 and J is TRBJ2-7; unclear D gene. The CDR3 covers 14 residues. In germline, CDR1 is SGHRS, CDR2 YFSETQ. Deletions cut 2 bases from V and 2 bases from J, with 11 bases between. CDR3 coding DNA: TGCGCCAGCAGCTTCTCTTCCGTAGCCTACGAGCAGTACTTC. This sequence encodes CASSFSSVAYEQYF.

The chain is built from TRBV19 and TRBJ2-1; TRBD2 aligns across 9 bases. The CDR3 totals 15 residues. With V trimmed by 3 bases and J by 7 bases, 7 bases remained unmatched. CDR1 LNHDA and CDR2 SQIVND come from the germline V gene (reference sequence). Here the CDR3 reads CASSISSGRINEQFF. The CDR3 nucleotides read TGTGCCAGTAGTATCTCCAGCGGGAGGATTAATGAGCAGTTCTTC. Looking up the rest from reference TRBV19 and TRBJ2-1 gives the full variable domain: DGGITQSPKYLFRKEGQNVTLSCEQNLNHDAMYWYRQDPGQGLRLIYYSQIVNDFQKGDIAEGYSVSREKKESFPLTVTSAQKNPTAFYLCASSISSGRINEQFFGPGTRLTVL.

This sequence joins TRBV28 and TRBJ1-1; D unresolved. Trimming removed 2 bases from V and 1 base from J, with 5 bases in between. The CDR3 sequence is 13 residues long. CDR1 is MDHEN, CDR2 SYDVKM, per germline. The CDR3 loop is CASSLNGNTEAFF. In DNA, the CDR3 is TGTGCCAGCAGTTTAAACGGGAACACTGAAGCTTTCTTT.

The genes are TRBV9 and TRBJ2-3; 13 bases match TRBD2. V lost 3 bases and J lost 0; bases outside the gene matches: 1. Germline V gene data show CDR1 as SGDLS and CDR2 as YYNGEE. This CDR3 region has 16 residues. CDR3 amino acids: CASSGTSGSSTDTQYF. In nucleotides, the CDR3 is TGTGCCAGCAGCGGGACTAGCGGGAGCAGCACAGATACGCAGTATTTT.

The V gene is TRBV18, the J gene TRBJ1-2; TRBD1 matches at 9 bases. Germline V gene data show CDR1 as KGHSH and CDR2 as LQKENI. Trimming removed 3 bases from V and 4 bases from J; junction bases left unmatched: 9. CDR3 size: 16 residues. CDR3 sequence: CASSPLTGGDTYGYTF. The CDR3 DNA is TGTGCCAGCTCACCGTTAACAGGGGGCGATACCTATGGCTACACCTTC. The whole variable domain, remainder taken from reference TRBV18 and TRBJ1-2, is NAGVMQNPRHLVRRRGQEARLRCSPMKGHSHVYWYRQLPEEGLKFMVYLQKENIIDESGMPKERFSAEFPKEGPSILRIQQVVRGDSAAYFCASSPLTGGDTYGYTFGSGTRLTVV.

The V and J genes are TRBV7-6 and TRBJ1-6; 8 bases line up with TRBD1. The germline gives CDR1 SGHVS, CDR2 FNYEAQ. The length of the CDR3 is 14 residues. V was clipped by 5 bases and J by 7 bases; unmatched bases: 4. CDR3 nucleotide sequence: TGTGCCAGCAGCCCCAGACAGGGGAATTCACCCCTCCACTTT. Its translation: CASSPRQGNSPLHF.

This clone was detected only a few times. The CDR3 here is CASSVGQVSTDTQYF. CDR3 sequence (DNA): TGTGCCAGCAGCGTTGGACAGGTCAGCACAGATACGCAGTATTTT. V is TRBV6-1 and J is TRBJ2-3; 7 bases map to TRBD1. Losses at the gene ends were 6 bases for V and 0 bases for J; bases not matched to a gene: 6. Germline V gene data show CDR1 as MNHNS and CDR2 as SASEGT. The CDR3 has 15 amino acids.

Only a few counts were recorded for this clone. The chain has TRBV21-1 and TRBJ1-6; TRBD1 is taken as the D call from the table, unchecked against the DNA. TRBV21-1 is described as a pseudogene. The CDR3 length is 15 residues. Written as DNA, the CDR3 is TGTGCCAGCAGGCCGACAGGTGACGGCAATTCACCCCTCCACTTT. Translating it yields CASRPTGDGNSPLHF.

V usage is TRBV5-1 and J usage is TRBJ2-2; 11 bases map to TRBD1. The CDR3 extends over 16 amino acids. V lost 4 bases to trimming and J lost 5 bases; unmatched junction nucleotides: 7. CDR1 and CDR2 (germline): SGHRS, YFSETQ. Written as DNA, the CDR3 is TGCGCCAGCAGCAAACCGGGACAGGGGGTGACCGGGGAGCTGTTTTTT. It encodes CASSKPGQGVTGELFF.

This clone was counted only a few times. The chain links TRBV30 to TRBJ2-3, with 10 bases matching TRBD2. CDR3 length equals 16 residues. Germline loops: CDR1 GTSNPN, CDR2 SVGIG (reference sequence). Unmatched junction bases numbered 7, after V lost 3 bases and J lost 1 base. CDR3 nucleotides: TGTGCCTGGAGCCCCCTTACTAGCGGGGGCACAGATACGCAGTATTTT. Protein sequence: CAWSPLTSGGTDTQYF.

This clone came up a few times. This chain links TRBV19 with TRBJ1-2, with 7 bases fitting TRBD1. CDR1 is LNHDA, CDR2 SQIVND, per germline (reference sequence). Germline trimming cut 3 bases from V and 5 bases from J; bases unmatched to any gene: 6. The CDR3 runs to 14 residues. The CDR3 coding sequence is TGTGCCAGTAGTATCCCCGGGACAGAGTATGGCTACACCTTC. It codes for CASSIPGTEYGYTF.

This chain links TRBV27 with TRBJ2-3, with TRBD2 identical over 9 bases. The CDR3 sequence is 17 residues long. The V segment lost 2 bases and the J segment 1 base; nucleotides outside the gene matches: 7. Germline CDR1 is MNHEY and CDR2 is SMNVEV (reference sequence). CDR3 coding DNA: TGTGCCAGCAGTTTAGGGTTTAGCGGGGGACGCACAGATACGCAGTATTTT. As protein: CASSLGFSGGRTDTQYF.

The CDR3 DNA follows: TGTGCCACCAGCAGAGATTTCGGGACAGGGGCAGATACGCAGTATTTT. It specifies CATSRDFGTGADTQYF. The chain links TRBV15 to TRBJ2-3; 10 nucleotides line up with TRBD1. The germline CDR1 and CDR2 sequences are LNHNV and YYDKDF (reference sequence). This CDR3 comprises 16 residues. V was clipped by 0 bases and J by 4 bases; unmatched bases: 4.

The genes are TRBV4-2 and TRBJ1-2; D call uncertain. The germline V and J ends were trimmed by 4 bases and 7 bases, with 7 bases remaining between them. Per germline, CDR1 LGHNA and CDR2 YNFKEQ. There are 11 residues in the CDR3. CDR3 sequence reads: CASSPGSGYTF. As DNA, the CDR3 is TGTGCCAGCAGCCCCGGGAGTGGCTACACCTTC.

This clone was detected only once. This chain connects TRBV6-5 to TRBJ1-2; D is ambiguous. The germline V gene has CDR1 MNHEY and CDR2 SVGAGI. The CDR3 covers 14 residues. V gave up 6 bases and J gave up 7 bases, with 18 bases separating them. In DNA, the CDR3 is TGTGCCAGCAGCCCCCCGCAAGTCACTAGTGGCTACACCTTC. Its protein product is CASSPPQVTSGYTF.

The sample holds one count of this clone. This chain links TRBV5-6 with TRBJ2-7; weak D call: TRBD2 (5 bases). Looked up from germline, CDR1 is SGHDT and CDR2 is YYEEEE. This CDR3 comprises 14 residues. V lost 0 bases, J lost 3 bases, and 10 bases lay in between. This CDR3 reads CASSLGVAIYEQYF. The CDR3 nucleotides read TGTGCCAGCAGCTTGGGAGTAGCGATCTACGAGCAGTACTTC.

V and J are TRBV19 and TRBJ2-7; 7 bases are a match to TRBD1. The V gene's germline CDR1 is LNHDA and CDR2 SQIVND (reference sequence). Unmatched junction bases numbered 4, after V lost 3 bases and J lost 2 bases. This CDR3 comprises 14 residues. The CDR3 region has the DNA TGTGCCAGTAGTATGGGCCAGGGGGCCTACGAGCAGTACTTC. Translated, it gives CASSMGQGAYEQYF.

The CDR3 sequence is CASSGRDRVGSTDTQYF. Written as DNA, the CDR3 is TGCGCCAGCAGCGGGAGGGACAGGGTGGGGAGCACAGATACGCAGTATTTT. This chain joins TRBV5-1 and TRBJ2-3, with 9 bases matching TRBD1. The length of the CDR3 is 17 residues. V lost 4 bases and J lost 0; bases outside the gene matches: 9. CDR1 is SGHRS and CDR2 is YFSETQ in the germline V gene.

This clone was counted once. CDR3 residues: CASSAQYGGYGYTF. The CDR3, as DNA: TGTGCCAGCTCAGCCCAATACGGGGGGTATGGCTACACCTTC. The chain has TRBV18 and TRBJ1-2, with D possibly TRBD1 on 5 matching bases. The CDR3 is made up of 14 amino acids. Germline loops: CDR1 KGHSH, CDR2 LQKENI. V lost 5 bases and J 5 bases, leaving 15 bases between the germline ends.

This chain connects TRBV30 to TRBJ2-7; TRBD2 aligns across 8 bases. The trim removed 3 bases at V and 2 bases at J, leaving 0 bases unmatched. Per the germline V gene, CDR1 is GTSNPN and CDR2 is SVGIG (reference sequence). CDR3 length: 12 amino acids. The CDR3 reads CAWSGGAYEQYF. The CDR3 DNA sequence: TGTGCCTGGAGCGGGGGGGCCTACGAGCAGTACTTC.